This record concerns one TCR beta chain sequence. These data belong to a study of blood T cell repertoires in COVID-19. Study at large: The United States, Italy and Spain supplied acute and convalescent COVID-19 samples. Sources were T cells, B-cell-depleted T cells, or PBMCs; the material itself was cDNA or gDNA.

In the authors' workflow: Using reference gene primer amplification, nucleated cell counts were estimated. Sequencing was performed with immunoSEQ multiplex PCR; in TCRdb, only in-frame clones are kept and a portion is missing. D and trimming were read from the DNA, whereas the V and J calls and clone size are those reported in that table. The table records tens of thousands of clones, 88% of them present only once. The CDR3 has 15 amino acids. Germline V gene data show CDR1 as SGHRS and CDR2 as YFSETQ. V was clipped by 4 bases and J by 0 bases, with 11 bases between them. Sequenced sample: peripheral blood. The gene calls are TRBV5-1 and TRBJ1-3; no clear D gene. This TCR was recovered from a human donor in a cohort sampled during active COVID-19. The CDR3 protein is CASSPGFISGNTIYF. CDR3 nucleotide sequence: TGCGCCAGCAGCCCCGGGTTCATCTCTGGAAACACCATATATTTT.